The rows below give T cell receptor beta chains drawn from one sample of a study of cytomegalovirus exposure and HLA in healthy donors. The table came from immunoSEQ multiplex PCR; TCRdb's copy has only in-frame clones and leaves some out. Of 260,000 or so clones in the sample, 90% were seen once. Source material: PBMCs. Every receptor here comes from a young woman in good health and CMV-seronegative. CDR3s include the opening cysteine and the closing phenylalanine or tryptophan. D genes are given only for firm matches. Clone sizes are given selectively: once, few, many, or a class where the clone is expanded.

D gene | clone size | J gene | V gene | CDR3 DNA | CDR3 protein
TRBD1 | . | TRBJ1-4 | TRBV13 | TGTGCCAGCAGCATTGGGACAGGAGGCGAAAAACTGTTTTTT | CASSIGTGGEKLFF
. | once | TRBJ2-7 | TRBV5-3 | TGTGCCAGAAGTTGCCCGGGTCCTCCCGGGCAGTACTTC | CARSCPGPPGQYF
. | . | TRBJ2-5 | TRBV6-1 | TGTGCCAGCAGCGGGGACACCCCAGAGACCCAGTACTTC | CASSGDTPETQYF
. | once | TRBJ2-7 | TRBV6-6 | TGTGCCAGCAGTCCCTTCGACCCCTACGAGCAGTACTTC | CASSPFDPYEQYF
. | . | TRBJ2-4 | TRBV7-9 | TGTGCCAGCAGCTTGCAGGGATCAGGCGGCCAAAACATTCAGTACTTC | CASSLQGSGGQNIQYF
. | . | TRBJ2-3 | TRBV5-1 | TGCGCCAGCAGCCCAAACACAGATACGCAGTATTTT | CASSPNTDTQYF
TRBD2 | . | TRBJ2-1 | TRBV30 | TGTGCCTGGAGTGCGATCCGACTAGCGGCCTCCTACAATGAGCAGTTCTTC | CAWSAIRLAASYNEQFF
. | . | TRBJ1-5 | TRBV29-1 | TGCAGCGTCGCACAGGGAACGCAACAGCCCCAGCATTTT | CSVAQGTQQPQHF
. | . | TRBJ2-2 | TRBV9 | TGTGCCAGCAGCCATACAGGGCACACCGGGGAGCTGTTTTTT | CASSHTGHTGELFF
. | . | TRBJ1-5 | TRBV7-9 | TGTGCCAGCAGCTTAGAAATGGGGGGTGGGCAGCCCCAGCATTTT | CASSLEMGGGQPQHF
TRBD2 | . | TRBJ2-1 | TRBV13 | TGTGCCAGCAGCTGGACTAGCGGGAGCCAGACCTCCTACAATGAGCAGTTCTTC | CASSWTSGSQTSYNEQFF
. | once | TRBJ2-6 | TRBV11-3 | TGTGCCAGCAGCTTAGTCGGGTACAGCTCCTCTGGGGCCAACGTCCTGACTTTC | CASSLVGYSSSGANVLTF
. | . | TRBJ1-4 | TRBV11-2 | TGTGCCAGCAGCCCAAAACAGGGCGGGGGTGAAAAACTGTTTTTT | CASSPKQGGGEKLFF
. | . | TRBJ2-6 | TRBV5-1 | TGCGCCAGCAGCTTGGCAAGCTCTGGGGCCAACGTCCTGACTTTC | CASSLASSGANVLTF
. | . | TRBJ1-5 | TRBV10-2 | TGCGCCAGCAGTGACCGGGGCGATAGCAATCAGCCCCAGCATTTT | CASSDRGDSNQPQHF
. | . | TRBJ1-5 | TRBV9 | TGTGCCAGCAGCGTAGGGGGAGGGCGCAATCAGCCCCAGCATTTT | CASSVGGGRNQPQHF
. | . | TRBJ2-7 | TRBV4-2 | TGTGCCAGCAGCCATGACGGTCCCCAGCAGCAGTACTTC | CASSHDGPQQQYF
. | once | TRBJ2-1 | TRBV5-1 | TGCGCCAGCAGCTCCGAGGGCACGTCCTACAATGAGCAGTTCTTC | CASSSEGTSYNEQFF
. | . | TRBJ2-7 | TRBV2 | TGTGCCAGCAGTGTGAGGGCGGAGGGCTCCTACGAGCAGTACTTC | CASSVRAEGSYEQYF
. | . | TRBJ2-2 | TRBV6-5 | TGTGCCAGCAGTTACGTGACAGTGATTTTCACCGGGGAGCTGTTTTTT | CASSYVTVIFTGELFF
. | . | TRBJ2-5 | TRBV6-1 | TGTGCCAGCAGGTTGACCGGGGGTGAGACCCAGTACTTC | CASRLTGGETQYF
. | . | TRBJ1-1 | TRBV2 | TGTGCCAGCAGTGATTCACTCTTACTTACTCTGGAAGCTTTCTTT | CASSDSLLLTLEAFF
TRBD1 | . | TRBJ2-5 | TRBV5-8 | TGTGCCAGCAGCTGGGACAGGGGGAGGGAGACCCAGTACTTC | CASSWDRGRETQYF
. | once | TRBJ1-1 | TRBV12-5 | TGTGCTAGTGGTTTGGTGGCACCCAGAAACACTGAAGCTTTCTTT | CASGLVAPRNTEAFF
TRBD1 | . | TRBJ1-2 | TRBV4-2 | TGTGCCAGCAGCCAATTGACAGGGGGCGATGGCTACACCTTC | CASSQLTGGDGYTF
. | . | TRBJ1-1 | TRBV7-9 | TGTGCCAGCAGCTTAAACGACAGAAACACTGAAGCTTTCTTT | CASSLNDRNTEAFF
. | . | TRBJ2-2 | TRBV6-1 | TGTGCCAGCAGTGTCGAGGGTCTGGGCACCGGGGAGCTGTTTTTT | CASSVEGLGTGELFF
. | . | TRBJ2-1 | TRBV5-1 | TGCGCCAGCAGCTTCGGGCTCTACAATGAGCAGTTCTTC | CASSFGLYNEQFF
. | . | TRBJ2-7 | TRBV6-6 | TGTGCCAGCAGTTACTCGACCGGTGTCTACGAGCAGTACTTC | CASSYSTGVYEQYF
. | . | TRBJ2-7 | TRBV28 | TGTGCCAGCACCTCAAGCCTCTACGAGCAGTACTTC | CASTSSLYEQYF
TRBD2 | . | TRBJ2-2 | TRBV9 | TGTGCCAGCAGCGTAGTGGCTAGCGGGACGAACACCGGGGAGCTGTTTTTT | CASSVVASGTNTGELFF
TRBD1 | . | TRBJ2-5 | TRBV6-4 | TGTGCCAGCAGTGGTCCGGGACAGGGGCGCATGAAGACCCAGTACTTC | CASSGPGQGRMKTQYF
. | . | TRBJ2-5 | TRBV7-9 | TGTGCCAGCAGCTTAGGGGTATCGGCGGGATCTAGGAGAGAGACCCAGTACTTC | CASSLGVSAGSRRETQYF
. | . | TRBJ1-1 | TRBV2 | TGTGCCAGCAGCTTGAACACTGAAGCTTTCTTT | CASSLNTEAFF
. | . | TRBJ2-3 | TRBV25-1 | TGTGCCAGCAGTGCCCTCCCCGGGGTGTGGAGCACAGATACGCAGTATTTT | CASSALPGVWSTDTQYF
. | . | TRBJ1-1 | TRBV29-1 | TGCAGTTATCAGATACGGGGTACTGAAGCTTTCTTT | CSYQIRGTEAFF
. | . | TRBJ1-5 | TRBV28 | TGTGCCAGCAGTTTATGGCAGAGCAATCAGCCCCAGCATTTT | CASSLWQSNQPQHF
TRBD2 | . | TRBJ2-7 | TRBV4-2 | TGTGCCAGCAGCCAGCCGACTAGCGGTACCTACGAGCAGTACTTC | CASSQPTSGTYEQYF
TRBD1 | . | TRBJ2-7 | TRBV7-7 | TGTGCCAGCAGCCCGGGACAGGGGGCGGCCTACGAGCAGTACTTC | CASSPGQGAAYEQYF
. | few | TRBJ2-7 | TRBV5-1 | TGCGCCAGCAGCTTGGATGGGGACATTCAGTCCTACGAGCAGTACTTC | CASSLDGDIQSYEQYF
. | few | TRBJ2-7 | TRBV5-1 | TGCGCCAGCAGCATCCAAACAGGGTACGAGCAGTACTTC | CASSIQTGYEQYF
. | . | TRBJ2-5 | TRBV14 | TGTGCCAGCAGGGGGGATTTGGAGACCCAGTACTTC | CASRGDLETQYF
TRBD1 | . | TRBJ2-7 | TRBV30 | TGTGCCTGGAGTGTACTATCGACAGGGCGATACTACGAGCAGTACTTC | CAWSVLSTGRYYEQYF
TRBD2 | . | TRBJ2-3 | TRBV4-1 | TGCGCCAGTGGGACTAGCGTTTTAACGGGAGATACGCAGTATTTT | CASGTSVLTGDTQYF
TRBD1 | . | TRBJ1-5 | TRBV5-1 | TGCGCCAGCAGCTTGGGGACAGGGGACCAGCCCCAGCATTTT | CASSLGTGDQPQHF
. | . | TRBJ2-1 | TRBV5-6 | TGTGCCAGCAGCTGGCATCTTGGGCCCTACAATGAGCAGTTCTTC | CASSWHLGPYNEQFF